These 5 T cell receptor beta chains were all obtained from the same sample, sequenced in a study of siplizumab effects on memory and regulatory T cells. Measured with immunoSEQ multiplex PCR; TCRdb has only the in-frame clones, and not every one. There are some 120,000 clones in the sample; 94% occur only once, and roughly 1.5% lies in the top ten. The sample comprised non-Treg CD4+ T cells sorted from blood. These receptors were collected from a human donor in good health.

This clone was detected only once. The CDR3 sequence is CASSQSIVGQGPYNEQFF. Written as DNA, the CDR3 is TGCGCCAGCAGTCAATCAATCGTAGGACAGGGCCCATACAATGAGCAGTTCTTC. This sequence joins TRBV23-1 and TRBJ2-1; TRBD1 matches at 8 bases. TRBV23-1 is noted as an ORF with a role that remains uncertain. The CDR3 contains 18 residues. Trimming cost V 0 bases and J 4 bases; bases outside gene matches: 11.

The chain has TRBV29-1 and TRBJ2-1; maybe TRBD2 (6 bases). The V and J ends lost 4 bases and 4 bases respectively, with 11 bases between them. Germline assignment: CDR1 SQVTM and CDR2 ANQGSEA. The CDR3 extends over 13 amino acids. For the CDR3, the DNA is TGCAGCGTTGGGAGGGGTCGATACAATGAGCAGTTCTTC. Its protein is CSVGRGRYNEQFF.

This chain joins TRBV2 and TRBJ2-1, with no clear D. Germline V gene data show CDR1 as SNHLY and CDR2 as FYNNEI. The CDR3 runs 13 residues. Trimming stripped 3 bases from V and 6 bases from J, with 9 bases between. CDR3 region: CASSDQVFNEQFF. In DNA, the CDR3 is TGTGCCAGCAGTGACCAAGTTTTCAATGAGCAGTTCTTC.

The CDR3 bases are TGTGCCAGCAGTGCCAGGGGTGGGGGAGATGGCTACACCTTC. Translated: CASSARGGGDGYTF. This chain connects TRBV6-5 to TRBJ1-2; D might be TRBD1 (6 bases). The germline V gene has CDR1 MNHEY and CDR2 SVGAGI. V shed 5 bases and J shed 6 bases, with 16 bases lying between them. CDR3 length equals 14 residues.

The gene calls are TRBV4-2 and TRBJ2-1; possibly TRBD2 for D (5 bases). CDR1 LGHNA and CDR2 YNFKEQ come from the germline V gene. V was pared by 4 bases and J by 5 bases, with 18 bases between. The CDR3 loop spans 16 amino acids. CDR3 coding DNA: TGTGCCAGCAGCCGGCCTGGGGTAGCGAACCACAATGAGCAGTTCTTC. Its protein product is CASSRPGVANHNEQFF.